This TCR beta chain stems from a study of T cells after yellow fever vaccination. The study's findings and limits: Peak timing came faster in the weaker secondary response, day 5 versus 15. Most primary-vaccination clones reappeared after the booster (about 95% CD4, around 88% CD8). Clonotypes appearing in both CD4 and CD8 compartments existed, and their share was small.

In the case of this clonotype: What it binds is not known.

Trimming at V came to 1 base and at J to 4 bases, leaving 8 bases not matched to a gene. Germline V gene data show CDR1 as SEHNR and CDR2 as FQNEAQ (reference sequence). There are 18 residues in the CDR3. Universal primer sites and UMIs were introduced during 5'RACE template-switching synthesis of TCR cDNA. TCRdb recomputed calls from the 5' RACE reads with MiXCR, one row per CDR3 protein. The sample yields approximately 130,000 distinct CDR3 sequences, about 15% seen once. The specimen comprised CD8+ T cells sorted from PBMCs, sampled 5 days after the yellow fever booster vaccination. The chain couples TRBV7-9 to TRBJ2-1, with 12 bases identical to TRBD2. The origin of this receptor is a man in his late teens or twenties who received the YFV17D yellow fever vaccine. The CDR3 region has the DNA TGTGCCAGCAGCTTAGGAACTAGCGGGGGGCCAACGTACAATGAGCAGTTCTTC. As protein: CASSLGTSGGPTYNEQFF. Combining the CDR3 with reference TRBV7-9 and TRBJ2-1 gives the whole variable domain DTGVSQNPRHKITKRGQNVTFRCDPISEHNRLYWYRQTLGQGPEFLTYFQNEAQLEKSRLLSDRFSAERPKGSFSTLEIQRTEQGDSAMYLCASSLGTSGGPTYNEQFFGPGTRLTVL.